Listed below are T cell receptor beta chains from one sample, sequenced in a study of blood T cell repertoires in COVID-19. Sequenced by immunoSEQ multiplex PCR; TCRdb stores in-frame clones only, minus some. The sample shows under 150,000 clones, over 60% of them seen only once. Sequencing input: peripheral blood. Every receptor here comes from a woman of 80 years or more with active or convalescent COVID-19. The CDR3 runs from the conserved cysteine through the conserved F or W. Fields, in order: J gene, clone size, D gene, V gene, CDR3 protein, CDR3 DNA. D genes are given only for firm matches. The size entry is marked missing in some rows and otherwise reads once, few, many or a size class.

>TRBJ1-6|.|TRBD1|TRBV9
CASSAGTENYNSPLHF
TGTGCCAGCAGCGCCGGGACAGAGAACTATAATTCACCCCTCCACTTT
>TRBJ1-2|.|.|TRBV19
CASSARGALYGYTF
TGTGCCAGTAGTGCCCGTGGGGCCCTCTATGGCTACACCTTC
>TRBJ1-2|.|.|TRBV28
CASKQGRLYGYTF
TGTGCCAGCAAACAGGGTAGGCTATATGGCTACACCTTC
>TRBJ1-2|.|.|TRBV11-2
CASSLDVIGAMGYTF
TGTGCCAGCAGCTTAGATGTAATTGGTGCTATGGGCTACACCTTC
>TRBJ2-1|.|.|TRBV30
CAWSVRSGLRHTEQFF
TGTGCCTGGAGTGTAAGATCGGGGTTGAGGCACACTGAGCAGTTCTTC
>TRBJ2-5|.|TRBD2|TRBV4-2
CASSQVSSGGAVETQYF
TGTGCCAGCAGCCAAGTTTCTAGCGGGGGGGCCGTGGAGACCCAGTACTTC
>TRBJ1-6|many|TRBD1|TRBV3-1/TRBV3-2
CASSQGDRSSYNSPLHF
TGTGCCAGCAGCCAAGGGGACAGAAGCTCCTATAATTCACCCCTCCACTTT
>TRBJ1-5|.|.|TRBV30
CAWKPSGVLYQPQHF
TGTGCCTGGAAACCCAGCGGGGTACTCTATCAGCCCCAGCATTTT
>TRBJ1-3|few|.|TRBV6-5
CATMETSGNTIYF
TGTGCCACCATGGAGACCTCTGGAAACACCATATATTTT
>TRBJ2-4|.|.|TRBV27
CASRGQKNIQYF
TGTGCCAGCAGGGGACAAAAAAACATTCAGTACTTC
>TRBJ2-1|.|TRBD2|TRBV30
CAWSRLAGGNEQFF
TGTGCCTGGAGTCGACTAGCGGGGGGGAATGAGCAGTTCTTC
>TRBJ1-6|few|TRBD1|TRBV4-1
CASSQDEAGGSRSYNSPLHF
TGCGCCAGCAGCCAGGACGAGGCAGGGGGCTCCCGCTCCTATAATTCACCCCTCCACTTT
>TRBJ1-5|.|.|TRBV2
CASEPTEGNQPQHF
TGTGCCAGCGAACCGACAGAAGGCAATCAGCCCCAGCATTTT
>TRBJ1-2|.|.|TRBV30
CAWSVDTNYGYTF
TGTGCCTGGAGTGTTGACACAAACTATGGCTACACCTTC
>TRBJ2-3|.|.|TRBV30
CAWRVGTIHYF
TGTGCCTGGAGAGTAGGGACAATTCATTATTTT
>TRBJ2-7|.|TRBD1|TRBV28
CASSFGTGFSYF
TGTGCCAGCAGTTTTGGGACAGGGTTCTCTTACTTC
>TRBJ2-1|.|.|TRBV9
CASSLSLYSSNEQFF
TGTGCCAGCAGCCTTTCCCTTTACAGCAGTAATGAGCAGTTCTTC
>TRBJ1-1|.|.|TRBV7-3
CASSLTPGGTEAFF
TGTGCCAGCAGCTTAACCCCGGGTGGGACTGAAGCTTTCTTT
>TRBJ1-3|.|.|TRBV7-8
CASSLVGGDFSGNTIYF
TGTGCCAGCAGCTTAGTGGGAGGGGATTTCTCTGGAAACACCATATATTTT
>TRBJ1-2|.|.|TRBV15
CATSRDLSGGYTF
TGTGCCACCAGCAGAGATCTGTCGGGTGGCTACACCTTC
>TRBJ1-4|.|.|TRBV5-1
CASSAQGTNEKLFF
TGCGCCAGCAGCGCTCAGGGTACTAATGAAAAACTGTTTTTT
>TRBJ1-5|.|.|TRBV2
CASTPQGISNQPQHF
TGTGCCAGCACCCCACAGGGAATTAGCAATCAGCCCCAGCATTTT
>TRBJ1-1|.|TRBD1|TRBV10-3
CAISEPTGGTEAFF
TGTGCCATCAGTGAGCCGACAGGGGGGACTGAAGCTTTCTTT
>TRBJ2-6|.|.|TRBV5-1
CASRGTQSSGANVLTF
TGCGCCAGCAGAGGGACACAGAGCTCTGGGGCCAACGTCCTGACTTTC
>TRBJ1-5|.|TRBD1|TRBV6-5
CASSYGTGGGPQHF
TGTGCCAGCAGTTACGGGACAGGGGGAGGGCCCCAGCATTTT
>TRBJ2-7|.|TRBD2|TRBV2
CASSTSGGPLNEQYF
TGTGCCAGCAGCACTAGCGGGGGACCCCTCAACGAGCAGTACTTC
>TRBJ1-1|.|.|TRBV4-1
CASSQQQTMNTEAFF
TGCGCCAGCAGCCAGCAACAGACCATGAACACTGAAGCTTTCTTT
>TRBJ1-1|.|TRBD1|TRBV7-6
CASSLSQGAYTEAFF
TGTGCCAGCAGCTTATCACAGGGGGCATACACTGAAGCTTTCTTT
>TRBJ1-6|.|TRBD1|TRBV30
CAWRKISRGFLSYNSPLHF
TGTGCCTGGAGAAAAATTTCCAGGGGGTTTTTATCCTATAATTCACCCCTCCACTTT
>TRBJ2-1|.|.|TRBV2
CASQGSSYNEQFF
TGTGCCAGCCAGGGGAGCTCCTACAATGAGCAGTTCTTC
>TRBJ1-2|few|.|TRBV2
CASSEENGPGDGYTF
TGTGCCAGCAGTGAAGAAAATGGACCGGGGGATGGCTACACCTTC
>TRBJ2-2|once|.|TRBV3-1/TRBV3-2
CASRQQGANTGELFF
TGTGCCAGCAGACAACAGGGCGCGAACACCGGGGAGCTGTTTTTT
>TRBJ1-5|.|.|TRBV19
CASSDQGLSNQPQHF
TGTGCCAGTAGCGACCAGGGACTTAGCAATCAGCCCCAGCATTTT
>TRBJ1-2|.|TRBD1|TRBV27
CASSLRDRGRGYTF
TGTGCCAGCAGTTTAAGGGACAGGGGAAGAGGCTACACCTTC
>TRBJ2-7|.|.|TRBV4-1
CASSKGGGRSYEQYF
TGCGCCAGCAGCAAAGGGGGGGGCCGGTCCTACGAGCAGTACTTC
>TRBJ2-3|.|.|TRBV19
CASSIGTLSTDTQYF
TGTGCCAGTAGTATCGGGACACTTTCCACAGATACGCAGTATTTT
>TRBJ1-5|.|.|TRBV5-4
CASSFGGGASNQPQHF
TGTGCCAGCAGCTTTGGGGGGGGCGCGAGCAATCAGCCCCAGCATTTT
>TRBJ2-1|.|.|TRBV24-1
CATSDLDLNEQFF
TGTGCCACCAGTGACCTGGACTTGAATGAGCAGTTCTTC
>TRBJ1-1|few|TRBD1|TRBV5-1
CASSRTGGSTEAFF
TGCGCCAGCAGCAGGACAGGGGGAAGCACTGAAGCTTTCTTT
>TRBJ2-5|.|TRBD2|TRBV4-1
CASSQTSGVETQYF
TGCGCCAGCAGCCAAACTAGCGGGGTAGAGACCCAGTACTTC
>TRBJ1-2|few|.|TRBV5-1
CASSLEFGLDYGYTF
TGCGCCAGCAGCTTGGAGTTCGGGTTAGACTATGGCTACACCTTC
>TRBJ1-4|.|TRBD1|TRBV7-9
CASSTRTGHEKLFF
TGTGCCAGCAGCACTAGGACAGGCCATGAAAAACTGTTTTTT
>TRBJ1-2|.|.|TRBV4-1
CASSSPPAQGTYGYTF
TGCGCCAGCAGCTCCCCCCCGGCCCAGGGGACCTATGGCTACACCTTC